These 23 T cell receptor beta chains were all obtained from the same sample, sequenced in a study of blood T cell repertoires in COVID-19. This table comes from immunoSEQ multiplex PCR, and its TCRdb copy is limited to in-frame clones, with some not included. The sample shows 150,000 to 180,000 clones, 75% to 85% of them seen only once. The source material was peripheral blood. These receptor sequences come from a man between 60 and 75 years old with acute or convalescent COVID-19.

This clone was recorded only once. This chain links TRBV7-6 with TRBJ1-3; weak D call: TRBD1 (6 bases). CDR1 SGHVS and CDR2 FNYEAQ come from the germline V gene. The CDR3 has 15 residues. V lost 1 base to trimming and J lost 4 bases, with 11 bases between them. Here the CDR3 DNA reads TGTGCCAGCAGCTTAGATACAGGGATGGGAAACACCATATATTTT. Translated: CASSLDTGMGNTIYF.

This chain uses TRBV5-5 with TRBJ1-1; TRBD1 is a possible D gene (6 bases). Germline values: CDR1 SGHKS, CDR2 YYEKEE (reference sequence). Trimming pared 0 bases from V and 2 bases from J, leaving 11 bases between. The CDR3 runs 15 residues. The CDR3 protein is CASSLEQGANTEAFF. The CDR3 nucleotides are TGTGCCAGCAGCTTGGAACAGGGAGCAAACACTGAAGCTTTCTTT.

The genes are TRBV30 and TRBJ2-7; perhaps TRBD2 as D (5 bases). Germline V gives CDR1 GTSNPN, CDR2 SVGIG (reference sequence). The CDR3 has 15 amino acids. V lost 0 bases to trimming and J lost 0 bases, with 12 bases between them. This CDR3 is CAWSVAARSSYEQYF. The CDR3 DNA follows: TGTGCCTGGAGTGTAGCGGCCAGGAGCTCCTACGAGCAGTACTTC.

The rearrangement uses TRBV4-1 and TRBJ2-1; TRBD1 matches 9 bases. The V gene's germline CDR1 is MGHRA and CDR2 YSYEKL. The J segment lost 4 bases and the V segment lost 3 bases, leaving 7 bases of the junction unmatched. CDR3 length: 16 amino acids. The CDR3 DNA sequence: TGCGCCAGCAGCCAGGACGGACAGGGGCGGTACAATGAGCAGTTCTTC. This encodes CASSQDGQGRYNEQFF.

The chain couples TRBV19 to TRBJ1-1, with 10 bases matching TRBD1. The V segment lost 7 bases and the J segment 10 bases; nucleotides outside the gene matches: 12. The V gene's germline CDR1 is LNHDA and CDR2 SQIVND (reference sequence). The CDR3 covers 14 residues. The CDR3 nucleotides read TGTGCCAGTACCCAGACAGGGGGCGACGTGGGAGCTTTCTTT. This codes for CASTQTGGDVGAFF.

This clone was detected a few times. The J gene is TRBJ2-1, the V gene TRBV10-3, with 10 bases matching TRBD2. Germline loops: CDR1 ENHRY, CDR2 SYGVKD. The trim removed 6 bases at V and 9 bases at J, leaving 8 bases unmatched. This CDR3 has 14 residues. The CDR3 region is CAIRQREGLGEQFF. The CDR3 bases are TGTGCCATCAGGCAGCGGGAGGGCCTAGGTGAGCAGTTCTTC.

J is TRBJ2-3 and V is TRBV4-1; D possibly corresponds to TRBD2 (5 bases). CDR1 is MGHRA, CDR2 YSYEKL, per germline. CDR3 length equals 15 residues. Trimming took 0 bases from V and 8 from J, leaving 15 bases between them. The CDR3 sequence is CASSQEGRVEGTQYF. The DNA of the CDR3 is TGCGCCAGCAGCCAAGAAGGGCGGGTCGAGGGTACGCAGTATTTT.

The chain joins TRBV12-5 to TRBJ2-1; 7 nucleotides agree with TRBD2. The CDR3 has 18 residues. J lost 2 bases, V lost 0 bases, and 10 bases had no gene match. Germline CDR1 reads LGHNT; CDR2 reads FRNRAP. The chain's CDR3 is CASGLVLARSRTYNEQFF. The CDR3 DNA sequence: TGTGCTAGTGGTTTGGTACTAGCGAGATCCCGAACCTACAATGAGCAGTTCTTC.

The chain carries TRBV6-4 and TRBJ2-7; 11 bases map to TRBD2. Losses at the gene ends were 4 bases for V and 6 bases for J; bases not matched to a gene: 5. The CDR3 sequence is 14 residues long. Germline V gene data show CDR1 as MRHNA and CDR2 as SNTAGT. The CDR3 region is CASSVLAGVGEQYF. The CDR3 DNA is TGTGCCAGCAGTGTACTAGCGGGGGTGGGCGAGCAGTACTTC.

The V gene is TRBV11-2, the J gene TRBJ2-7; D might be TRBD1 (6 bases). V lost 0 bases and J 0 bases, leaving 12 bases between the germline ends. The V gene's germline CDR1 is SGHAT and CDR2 FQNNGV. This CDR3 contains 16 residues. The chain's CDR3 is CASSLDPGARSYEQYF. DNA for the CDR3: TGTGCCAGCAGCTTAGATCCAGGGGCACGCTCCTACGAGCAGTACTTC.

The CDR3 reads CASSIRTGSNEKLFF. The CDR3, as DNA: TGTGCCAGCAGCATCCGGACAGGGTCTAATGAAAAACTGTTTTTT. The chain carries TRBV7-2 and TRBJ1-4, with TRBD1 identical over 8 bases. The CDR3 consists of 15 residues. The V and J ends lost 5 bases and 3 bases, in that order; junction bases with no gene match: 5. Germline assignment: CDR1 SGHTA and CDR2 FQGNSA.

The chain uses TRBV19 and TRBJ2-1, with 7 bases identical to TRBD1. The CDR3 is 15 residues long. CDR1 and CDR2 from the germline V gene are LNHDA and SQIVND (reference sequence). The V gene end was trimmed by 1 base and the J gene end by 5 bases; junction bases not matched to a gene: 5. The CDR3 loop is CASSIGRDSNNEQFF. As DNA, the CDR3 is TGTGCCAGTAGTATAGGCCGGGACAGTAACAATGAGCAGTTCTTC.

V usage is TRBV5-1 and J usage is TRBJ1-6, with 7 bases aligning to TRBD1. Per germline, CDR1 SGHRS and CDR2 YFSETQ. With 4 bases clipped from V and 11 bases from J, the junction kept 12 bases outside the gene matches. This CDR3 is 15 amino acids long. The CDR3 region has the DNA TGCGCCAGCAGCCCCGGGACAGTGAGTGCCCCACCCCTCCACTTT. This sequence encodes CASSPGTVSAPPLHF.

The chain recombines TRBV7-9 with TRBJ1-3; TRBD1 matches 9 bases. CDR3 size: 15 residues. The V gene end was trimmed by 5 bases and the J gene end by 4 bases; junction bases not matched to a gene: 6. Germline assignment: CDR1 SEHNR and CDR2 FQNEAQ (reference sequence). CDR3 sequence: CASSLGQGQGNTIYF. DNA of the CDR3: TGTGCCAGCAGCCTCGGACAGGGGCAAGGAAACACCATATATTTT.

The chain couples TRBV4-1 to TRBJ2-1, with 8 bases aligning to TRBD2. The V segment lost 4 bases and the J segment 7 bases; nucleotides outside the gene matches: 9. CDR3 length equals 15 residues. Germline loops: CDR1 MGHRA, CDR2 YSYEKL. CDR3 DNA: TGCGCCAGCAGCCCCCCGATGGGCGGGAGGAATGAGCAGTTCTTC. Amino acid sequence: CASSPPMGGRNEQFF.

V usage is TRBV15 and J usage is TRBJ1-6; 9 bases align to TRBD1. The CDR3 extends over 15 amino acids. The germline V gene encodes CDR1 LNHNV and CDR2 YYDKDF (reference sequence). V shed 0 bases, J shed 9 bases, and the junction held 3 bases outside the gene matches. DNA of the CDR3: TGTGCCACCAGCAGAGATCACAGGGGGCCTTCACCCCTCCACTTT. It translates to CATSRDHRGPSPLHF.

The chain has TRBV6-2 or TRBV6-3 and TRBJ2-1; 9 positions match TRBD2. The CDR3 covers 17 residues. Per the germline V gene, CDR1 is MNHEY and CDR2 is SVGEGT. V lost 5 bases to trimming and J lost 4 bases; unmatched junction nucleotides: 12. The CDR3 loop reads CASSPARSGRWYNEQFF. For the CDR3, the DNA is TGTGCCAGCAGTCCCGCCCGTAGCGGGAGATGGTACAATGAGCAGTTCTTC.

This clone came up once. The chain couples TRBV5-1 to TRBJ2-6, with 9 bases matching TRBD1. Trimming cost V 4 bases and J 3 bases; bases outside gene matches: 11. Germline V gene sequence: CDR1 SGHRS, CDR2 YFSETQ. The CDR3 has 18 residues. The chain's CDR3 is CASSSGTGRFVGANVLTF. For the CDR3, the DNA is TGCGCCAGCAGCAGCGGGACAGGGAGATTTGTTGGGGCCAACGTCCTGACTTTC.

The gene calls are TRBV11-2 and TRBJ2-7; 11 nucleotides line up with TRBD2. Germline assignment: CDR1 SGHAT and CDR2 FQNNGV. V lost 1 base, J lost 5 bases, and 4 bases stayed unmatched. This CDR3 is 15 amino acids long. The CDR3 coding sequence is TGTGCCAGCAGCTTAGGCCCGACTAGCGGGAACGAGCAGTACTTC. Its protein is CASSLGPTSGNEQYF.

The J gene is TRBJ1-1, the V gene TRBV5-1; possibly TRBD1 for D (5 bases). V was cut by 3 bases and J by 1 base, with 13 bases left in between. This CDR3 comprises 15 residues. The V gene's germline CDR1 is SGHRS and CDR2 YFSETQ. The CDR3 DNA reads as TGCGCCAGCAGCTCGGGACCCGGGGGGAACACTGAAGCTTTCTTT. Translated, it gives CASSSGPGGNTEAFF. Full variable domain (outside the CDR3, taken from reference TRBV5-1 and TRBJ1-1): KAGVTQTPRYLIKTRGQQVTLSCSPISGHRSVSWYQQTPGQGLQFLFEYFSETQRNKGNFPGRFSGRQFSNSRSEMNVSTLELGDSALYLCASSSGPGGNTEAFFGQGTRLTVV.

The CDR3 loop reads CASSLGSDYQETQYF. The DNA of the CDR3 is TGTGCCAGCAGCTTAGGTTCAGACTACCAAGAGACCCAGTACTTC. The V and J genes are TRBV7-6 and TRBJ2-5; D unclear. This CDR3 is built from 15 residues. Germline values: CDR1 SGHVS, CDR2 FNYEAQ. V lost 1 base to trimming and J lost 0 bases, with 9 bases between them.

V gene TRBV28 combines with J gene TRBJ1-1, with TRBD1 identical over 12 bases. Germline V gene lookup returns CDR1 MDHEN and CDR2 SYDVKM. The CDR3 is made up of 14 amino acids. V lost 5 bases to trimming and J lost 11 bases; unmatched junction nucleotides: 9. The CDR3 reads CASSLTGTGGMAFF. CDR3 in DNA: TGTGCCAGCAGTCTTACTGGGACAGGGGGCATGGCTTTCTTT. Complete variable domain (other parts from reference TRBV28 and TRBJ1-1): DVKVTQSSRYLVKRTGEKVFLECVQDMDHENMFWYRQDPGLGLRLIYFSYDVKMKEKGDIPEGYSVSREKKERFSLILESASTNQTSMYLCASSLTGTGGMAFFGQGTRLTVV.

J is TRBJ1-2 and V is TRBV19, with D perhaps matching TRBD1 (6 bases). Germline V lookup: CDR1 LNHDA, CDR2 SQIVND (reference sequence). The CDR3 is 17 amino acids. V was cut by 6 bases and J by 0 bases, with 20 bases left in between. This CDR3 reads CASSPSILQGANYGYTF. The CDR3 nucleotides read TGTGCCAGTAGCCCGTCCATACTACAGGGAGCTAACTATGGCTACACCTTC.